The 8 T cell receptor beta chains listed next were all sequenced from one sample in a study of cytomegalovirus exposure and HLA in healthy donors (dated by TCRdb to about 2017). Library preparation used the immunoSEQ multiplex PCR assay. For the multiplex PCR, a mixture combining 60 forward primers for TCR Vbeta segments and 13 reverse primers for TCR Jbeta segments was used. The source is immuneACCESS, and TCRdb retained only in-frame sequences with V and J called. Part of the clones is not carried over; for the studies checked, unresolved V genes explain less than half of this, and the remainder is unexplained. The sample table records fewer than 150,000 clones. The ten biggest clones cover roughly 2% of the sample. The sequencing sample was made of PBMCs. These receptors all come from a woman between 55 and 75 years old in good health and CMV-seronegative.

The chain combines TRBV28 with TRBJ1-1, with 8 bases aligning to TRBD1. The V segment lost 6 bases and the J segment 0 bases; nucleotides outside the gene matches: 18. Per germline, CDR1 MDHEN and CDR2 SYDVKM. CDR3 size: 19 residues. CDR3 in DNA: TGTGCCAGCAGCCCCTCCCCCCACCAGGGGGCAATGTTGAACACTGAAGCTTTCTTT. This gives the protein CASSPSPHQGAMLNTEAFF.

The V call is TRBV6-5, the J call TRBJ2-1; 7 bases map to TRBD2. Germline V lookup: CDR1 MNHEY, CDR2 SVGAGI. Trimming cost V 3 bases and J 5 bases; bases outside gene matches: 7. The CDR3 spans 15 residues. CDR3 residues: CASSYETGLNNEQFF. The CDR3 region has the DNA TGTGCCAGCAGTTATGAGACGGGACTAAACAATGAGCAGTTCTTC.

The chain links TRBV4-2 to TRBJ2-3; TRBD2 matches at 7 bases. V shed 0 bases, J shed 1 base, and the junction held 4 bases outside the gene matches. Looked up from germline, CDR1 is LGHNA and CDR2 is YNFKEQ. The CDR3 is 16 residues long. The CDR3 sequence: CASSQEKRDGTDTQYF. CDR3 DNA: TGTGCCAGCAGCCAAGAAAAGCGGGATGGCACAGATACGCAGTATTTT.

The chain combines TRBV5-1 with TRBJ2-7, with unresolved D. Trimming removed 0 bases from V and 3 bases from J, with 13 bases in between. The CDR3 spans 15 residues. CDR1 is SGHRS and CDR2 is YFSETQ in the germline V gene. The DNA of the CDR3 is TGCGCCAGCAGCTTGGAGGTATACAGAAGCTACGAGCAGTACTTC. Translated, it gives CASSLEVYRSYEQYF.

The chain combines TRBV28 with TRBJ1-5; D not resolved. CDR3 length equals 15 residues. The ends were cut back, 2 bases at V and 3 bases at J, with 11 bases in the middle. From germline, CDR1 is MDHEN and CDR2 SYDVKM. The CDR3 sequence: CASSLGPPINQPQHF. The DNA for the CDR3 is TGTGCCAGCAGTTTAGGCCCACCGATCAATCAGCCCCAGCATTTT. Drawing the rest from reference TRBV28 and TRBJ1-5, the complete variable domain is DVKVTQSSRYLVKRTGEKVFLECVQDMDHENMFWYRQDPGLGLRLIYFSYDVKMKEKGDIPEGYSVSREKKERFSLILESASTNQTSMYLCASSLGPPINQPQHFGDGTRLSIL.

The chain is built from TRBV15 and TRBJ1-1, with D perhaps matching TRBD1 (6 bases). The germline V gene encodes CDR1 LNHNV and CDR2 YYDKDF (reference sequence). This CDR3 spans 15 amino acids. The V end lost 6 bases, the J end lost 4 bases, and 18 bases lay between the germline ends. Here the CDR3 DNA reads TGTGCCACCAGTAACCCCACAGGGACGGGCACTGAAGCTTTCTTT. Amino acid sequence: CATSNPTGTGTEAFF.

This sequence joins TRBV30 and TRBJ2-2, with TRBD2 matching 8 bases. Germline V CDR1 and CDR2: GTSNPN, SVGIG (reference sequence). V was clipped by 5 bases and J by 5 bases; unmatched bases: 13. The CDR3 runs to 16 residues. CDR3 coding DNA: TGTGCCTGGGGGGGGAGGAGCGGGAGTTTTACCGGGGAGCTGTTTTTT. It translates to CAWGGRSGSFTGELFF.

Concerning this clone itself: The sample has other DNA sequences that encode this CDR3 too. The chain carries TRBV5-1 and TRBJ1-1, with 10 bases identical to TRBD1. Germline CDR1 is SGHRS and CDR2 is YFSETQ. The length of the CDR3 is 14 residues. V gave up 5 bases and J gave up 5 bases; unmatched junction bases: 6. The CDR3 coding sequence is TGCGCCAGCAGTTTAGGGACAGGGGATACTGAAGCTTTCTTT. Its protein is CASSLGTGDTEAFF.